The T cell receptor beta chain described here comes from a study of T cell responses to AZD1222 COVID-19 vaccine. Study-wide findings and caveats: Every sample of the repertoires postdated the peak T cell response.

The method was immunoSEQ multiplex PCR; TCRdb's version includes in-frame clones alone and lacks a portion of them. The sample contains about 140,000 clones, 75% to 85% of which appear only once. For this clone: The antigen is undetermined.

This TCR was recovered from an adult who received the MenACWY meningococcal vaccine as a control. The material sequenced was peripheral blood, taken 28 days after the second dose of the MenACWY control vaccine.

In DNA, the CDR3 is TGTGCAAGTCGCCCCCAAGCCCACTCGACAAGAAACGATCAGCCCCAGCATTTT. Its translation is CASRPQAHSTRNDQPQHF. The rearrangement joins TRBV12-2 to TRBJ1-5; the D segment call TRBD1 is taken from the table without a DNA check. TRBV12-2 is a recognized pseudogene. The CDR3 has 18 amino acids.